This entry lists 8 T cell receptor beta chains sequenced from one sample in a study of cytomegalovirus exposure and HLA in healthy donors. 13 Jbeta primers and 60 Vbeta primers were used for the PCR. Some clones are missing from TCRdb's copy, which holds only in-frame ones; the method was immunoSEQ multiplex PCR. Of 100,000 to 120,000 clones in the sample, roughly three quarters were seen once. What was sequenced was PBMCs. The receptors originated from a man aged 30 to 45 in good health and CMV-seronegative.

The V and J genes are TRBV5-1 and TRBJ1-2; D unclear. V was clipped by 0 bases and J by 4 bases, with 10 bases between them. The CDR3 covers 14 residues. From germline, CDR1 is SGHRS and CDR2 YFSETQ. The CDR3 sequence is CASSLEYTVYGYTF. CDR3 nucleotides: TGCGCCAGCAGCTTGGAGTACACCGTCTATGGCTACACCTTC.

The chain is built from TRBV6-5 and TRBJ2-7; TRBD2 matches 7 bases. Looked up from germline, CDR1 is MNHEY and CDR2 is SVGAGI. J was trimmed by 0 bases and V by 3 bases; bases with no gene match: 5. The CDR3 length is 15 residues. The CDR3 region is CASSYSRDYSYEQYF. In DNA, the CDR3 is TGTGCCAGCAGTTATTCCCGGGACTACTCCTACGAGCAGTACTTC.

In this sample, this clone turned up a few times. The V gene is TRBV7-9, the J gene TRBJ2-3; 11 positions agree with TRBD1. The CDR3 length is 15 residues. V lost 3 bases and J lost 4; bases outside the gene matches: 3. In germline, CDR1 is SEHNR, CDR2 FQNEAQ (reference sequence). The CDR3 region is CASSFLGQGADTQYF. The CDR3 nucleotides read TGTGCCAGCAGCTTCTTGGGACAGGGGGCAGATACGCAGTATTTT.

V gene TRBV7-3 combines with J gene TRBJ2-3; 7 bases fit TRBD2. The CDR3 loop spans 13 amino acids. Germline trimming cut 3 bases from V and 3 bases from J; bases unmatched to any gene: 0. Germline V gene sequence: CDR1 SGHTA, CDR2 FQGTGA. The CDR3 loop is CASSLGGTDTQYF. CDR3 DNA sequence: TGTGCCAGCAGCTTGGGGGGGACAGATACGCAGTATTTT.

CDR3 in DNA: TGTGCCAGTAGAGGGGGGGGTTTCGATGAGCAGTTCTTC. Encoded protein: CASRGGGFDEQFF. J is TRBJ2-1 and V is TRBV21-1; the table's D call of TRBD2 was not tested on the DNA. TRBV21-1 counts as a pseudogene. This CDR3 has 13 amino acids.

This chain connects TRBV9 to TRBJ1-1; D ambiguous. Looked up from germline, CDR1 is SGDLS and CDR2 is YYNGEE. V was shortened by 3 bases and J by 0 bases, with 15 bases between the two germline ends. The CDR3 is made up of 16 amino acids. CDR3 coding DNA: TGTGCCAGCAGCGCCCTCGATGCACTCTTGAACACTGAAGCTTTCTTT. Amino acids: CASSALDALLNTEAFF.

The gene calls are TRBV4-3 and TRBJ1-1; possible D gene TRBD1, 5 bases. Germline-derived CDR1 and CDR2 are LGHNA and YSLEER. V lost 1 base, J lost 1 base, and 10 bases lay in between. The CDR3 runs to 15 residues. CDR3 nucleotides: TGCGCCAGCAGCCAAGTGGACATCTCGAACACTGAAGCTTTCTTT. The encoded protein is CASSQVDISNTEAFF.

The chain uses TRBV2 and TRBJ1-1; 7 bases are a match to TRBD1. Losses at the gene ends were 4 bases for V and 8 bases for J; bases not matched to a gene: 4. From germline, CDR1 is SNHLY and CDR2 FYNNEI. The CDR3 totals 12 residues. CDR3: CASSGMGQEAFF. In nucleotides, the CDR3 is TGTGCCAGCAGTGGTATGGGACAGGAAGCTTTCTTT.